This paragraph reports one T cell receptor (beta chain). This entry is derived from a study of control samples from healthy donors and cancer patients. Looked up from germline, CDR1 is MGHDK and CDR2 is SYGVNS. The CDR3 has 14 amino acids. The ends lost 6 bases at V and 4 bases at J; junction bases unmatched: 6. The protocol was immunoSEQ multiplex PCR, while the TCRdb copy is restricted to in-frame clones and leaves out a portion. The table includes 150,000 or so clones, around 88% detected once. This receptor was identified in a woman in her twenties or thirties in good health. The specimen sequenced was blood. The rearrangement uses TRBV25-1 and TRBJ2-5; 9 nucleotides align to TRBD1. In nucleotides, the CDR3 is TGTGCCAGCAGCGCGACAGGGGGTCTAGAGACCCAGTACTTC. Its protein is CASSATGGLETQYF.